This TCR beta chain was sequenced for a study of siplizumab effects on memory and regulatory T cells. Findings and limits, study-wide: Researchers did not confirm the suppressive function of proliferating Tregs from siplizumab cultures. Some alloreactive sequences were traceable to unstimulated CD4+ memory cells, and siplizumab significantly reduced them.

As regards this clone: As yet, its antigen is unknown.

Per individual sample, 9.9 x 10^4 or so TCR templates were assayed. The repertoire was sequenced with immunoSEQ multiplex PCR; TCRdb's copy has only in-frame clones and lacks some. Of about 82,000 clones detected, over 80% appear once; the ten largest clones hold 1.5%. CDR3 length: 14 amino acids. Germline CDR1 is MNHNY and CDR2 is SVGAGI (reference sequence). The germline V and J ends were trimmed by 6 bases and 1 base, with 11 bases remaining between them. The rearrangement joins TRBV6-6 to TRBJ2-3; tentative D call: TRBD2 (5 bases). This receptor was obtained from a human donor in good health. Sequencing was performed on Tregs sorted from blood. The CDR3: CASRYGGRTDTQYF. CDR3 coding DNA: TGTGCCAGCAGGTATGGAGGACGCACAGATACGCAGTATTTT.